The clone carrying this T cell receptor (beta chain) has a handful of counts. The data stem from a study of identical twins. The CDR3 consists of 13 residues. In germline, CDR1 is MNHEY, CDR2 SVGAGI. The V end lost 2 bases, the J end lost 10 bases, and 12 bases lay between the germline ends. MiXCR, applied by TCRdb to the 5' RACE reads, yields one record per CDR3 protein. The data contain around 250,000 distinct CDR3 sequences, about 6.7% of them singletons. The same sample was also used in a study of T cells expressing NK-cell markers.

This TCR derives from a woman between 18 and 29 years old in good health. This chain joins TRBV6-5 and TRBJ2-1; D is uncertain. Sequencing was done on a sample of CD8+ T cells sorted from blood. CDR3 DNA sequence: TGTGCCAGCAGTTACGGTGGCAGCCTGGAGCAGTTCTTC. This codes for CASSYGGSLEQFF.